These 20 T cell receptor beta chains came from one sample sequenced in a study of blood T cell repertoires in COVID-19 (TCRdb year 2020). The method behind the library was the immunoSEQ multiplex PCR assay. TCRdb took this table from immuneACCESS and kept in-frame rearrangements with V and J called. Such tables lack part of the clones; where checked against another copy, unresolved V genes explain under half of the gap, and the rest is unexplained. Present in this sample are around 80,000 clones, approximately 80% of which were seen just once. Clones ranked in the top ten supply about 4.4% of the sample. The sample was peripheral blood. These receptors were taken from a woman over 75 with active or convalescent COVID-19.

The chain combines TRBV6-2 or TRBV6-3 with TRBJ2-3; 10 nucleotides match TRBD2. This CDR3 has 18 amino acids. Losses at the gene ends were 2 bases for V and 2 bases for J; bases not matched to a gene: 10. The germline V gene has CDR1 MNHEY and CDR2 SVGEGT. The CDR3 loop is CASSYRGTLAGVTDTQYF. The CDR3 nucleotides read TGTGCCAGCAGTTACCGGGGGACTCTAGCGGGAGTCACAGATACGCAGTATTTT.

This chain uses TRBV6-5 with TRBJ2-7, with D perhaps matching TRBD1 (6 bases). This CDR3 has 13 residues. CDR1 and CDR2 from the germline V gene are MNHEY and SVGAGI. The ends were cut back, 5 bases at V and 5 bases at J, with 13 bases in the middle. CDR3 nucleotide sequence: TGTGCCAGCAGTCCCCCCGGACAGAACGAGCAGTACTTC. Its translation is CASSPPGQNEQYF.

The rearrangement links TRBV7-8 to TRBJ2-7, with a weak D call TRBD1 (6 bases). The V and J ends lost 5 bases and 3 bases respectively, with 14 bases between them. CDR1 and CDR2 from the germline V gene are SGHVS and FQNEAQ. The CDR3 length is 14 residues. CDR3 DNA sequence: TGTGCCAGCAGCAGAACAGGGATCGGCTACGAGCAGTACTTC. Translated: CASSRTGIGYEQYF. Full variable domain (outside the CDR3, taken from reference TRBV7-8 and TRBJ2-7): GAGVSQSPRYKVAKRGQDVALRCDPISGHVSLFWYQQALGQGPEFLTYFQNEAQLDKSGLPSDRFFAERPEGSVSTLKIQRTQQEDSAVYLCASSRTGIGYEQYFGPGTRLTVT.

This CDR3 reads CASSFPRTGNTIYF. For the CDR3, the DNA is TGTGCCAGCAGCTTCCCCAGAACTGGAAACACCATATATTTT. The chain carries TRBV5-5 and TRBJ1-3; no clear D. Germline-derived CDR1 and CDR2 are SGHKS and YYEKEE (reference sequence). The CDR3 is 14 residues long. The germline V and J ends were trimmed by 2 bases and 2 bases, with 8 bases remaining between them.

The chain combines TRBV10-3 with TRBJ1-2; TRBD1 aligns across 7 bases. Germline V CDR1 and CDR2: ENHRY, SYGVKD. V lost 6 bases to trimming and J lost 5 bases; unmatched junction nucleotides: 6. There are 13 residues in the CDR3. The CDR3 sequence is CAIRRDSLYGYTF. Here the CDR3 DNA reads TGTGCCATCAGGAGGGACAGCCTTTATGGCTACACCTTC.

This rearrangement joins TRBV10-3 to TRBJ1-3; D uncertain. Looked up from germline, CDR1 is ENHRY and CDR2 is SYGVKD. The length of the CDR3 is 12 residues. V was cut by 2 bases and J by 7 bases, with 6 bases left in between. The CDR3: CAISENGNTIYF. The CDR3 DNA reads TGTGCCATCAGTGAGAACGGTAACACCATATATTTT.

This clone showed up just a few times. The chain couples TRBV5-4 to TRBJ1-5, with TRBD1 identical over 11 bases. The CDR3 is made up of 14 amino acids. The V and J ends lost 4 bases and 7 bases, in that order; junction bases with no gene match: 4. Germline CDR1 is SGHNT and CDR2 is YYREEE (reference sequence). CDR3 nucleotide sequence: TGTGCCAGCAGCCGGGACAGGGGGACCCAGCCCCAGCATTTT. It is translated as CASSRDRGTQPQHF.

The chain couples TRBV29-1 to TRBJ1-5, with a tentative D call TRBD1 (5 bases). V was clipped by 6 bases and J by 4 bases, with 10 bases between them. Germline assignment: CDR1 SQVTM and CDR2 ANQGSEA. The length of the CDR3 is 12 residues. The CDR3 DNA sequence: TGCAGCGTCGCCGACAGTAATCAGCCCCAGCATTTT. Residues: CSVADSNQPQHF.

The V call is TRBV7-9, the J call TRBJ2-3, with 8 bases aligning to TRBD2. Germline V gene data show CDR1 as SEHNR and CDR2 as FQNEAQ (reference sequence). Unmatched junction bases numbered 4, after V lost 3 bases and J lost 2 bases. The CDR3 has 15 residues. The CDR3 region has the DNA TGTGCCAGCAGCTTGAGGCGGGGGGTCACAGATACGCAGTATTTT. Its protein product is CASSLRRGVTDTQYF. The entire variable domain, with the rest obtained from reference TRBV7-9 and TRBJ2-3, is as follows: DTGVSQNPRHKITKRGQNVTFRCDPISEHNRLYWYRQTLGQGPEFLTYFQNEAQLEKSRLLSDRFSAERPKGSFSTLEIQRTEQGDSAMYLCASSLRRGVTDTQYFGPGTRLTVL.

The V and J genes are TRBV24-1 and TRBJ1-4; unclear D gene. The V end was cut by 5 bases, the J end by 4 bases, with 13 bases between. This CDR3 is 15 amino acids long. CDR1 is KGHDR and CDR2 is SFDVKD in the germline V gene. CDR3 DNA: TGTGCCACCAGTGCGCGAGGAGGGTATAATGAAAAACTGTTTTTT. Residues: CATSARGGYNEKLFF.

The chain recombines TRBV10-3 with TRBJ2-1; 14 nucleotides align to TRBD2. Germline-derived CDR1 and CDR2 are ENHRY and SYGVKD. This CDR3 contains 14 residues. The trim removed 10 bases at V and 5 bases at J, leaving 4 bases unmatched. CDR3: CATTSGGADNEQFF. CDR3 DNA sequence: TGTGCCACGACTAGCGGGGGGGCAGACAATGAGCAGTTCTTC.

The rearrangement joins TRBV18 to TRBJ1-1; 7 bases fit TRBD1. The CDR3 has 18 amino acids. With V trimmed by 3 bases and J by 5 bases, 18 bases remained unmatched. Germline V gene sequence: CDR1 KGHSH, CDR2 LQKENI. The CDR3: CASSPYTQGVALGTEAFF. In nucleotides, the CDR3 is TGTGCCAGCTCACCCTATACCCAGGGGGTCGCTTTGGGGACTGAAGCTTTCTTT.

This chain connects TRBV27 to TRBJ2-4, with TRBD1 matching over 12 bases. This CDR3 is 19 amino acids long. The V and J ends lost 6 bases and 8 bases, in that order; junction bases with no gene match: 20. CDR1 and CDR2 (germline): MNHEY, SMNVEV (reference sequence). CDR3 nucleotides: TGTGCCAGCAGGATCACCCCCTTTCCGGGACAGGGGGCGAGGGACATTCAGTACTTC. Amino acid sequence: CASRITPFPGQGARDIQYF.

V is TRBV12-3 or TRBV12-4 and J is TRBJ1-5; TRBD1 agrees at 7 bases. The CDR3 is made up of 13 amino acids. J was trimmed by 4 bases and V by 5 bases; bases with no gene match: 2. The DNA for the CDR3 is TGTGCCAGCAGTGGGGACAGAAATCAGCCCCAGCATTTT. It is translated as CASSGDRNQPQHF.

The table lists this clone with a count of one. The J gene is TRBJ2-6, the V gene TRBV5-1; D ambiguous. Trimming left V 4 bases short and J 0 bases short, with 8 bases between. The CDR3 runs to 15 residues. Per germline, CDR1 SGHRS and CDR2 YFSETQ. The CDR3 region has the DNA TGCGCCAGCAGCCCAGACATCTCTGGGGCCAACGTCCTGACTTTC. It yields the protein CASSPDISGANVLTF.

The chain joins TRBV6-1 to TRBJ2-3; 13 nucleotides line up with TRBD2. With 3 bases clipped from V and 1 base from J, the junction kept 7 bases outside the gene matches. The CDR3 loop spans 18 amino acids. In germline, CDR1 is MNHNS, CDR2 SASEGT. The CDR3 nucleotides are TGTGCCAGCAGTGATATACTCGGACTAGCGGGGGGCACAGATACGCAGTATTTT. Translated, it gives CASSDILGLAGGTDTQYF.

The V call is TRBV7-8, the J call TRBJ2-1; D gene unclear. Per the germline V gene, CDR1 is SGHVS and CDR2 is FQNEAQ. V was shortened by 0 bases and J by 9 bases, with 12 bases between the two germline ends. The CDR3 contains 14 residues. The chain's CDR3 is CASSLAGLTSEQFF. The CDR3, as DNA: TGTGCCAGCAGCTTAGCTGGGCTAACCAGTGAGCAGTTCTTC.

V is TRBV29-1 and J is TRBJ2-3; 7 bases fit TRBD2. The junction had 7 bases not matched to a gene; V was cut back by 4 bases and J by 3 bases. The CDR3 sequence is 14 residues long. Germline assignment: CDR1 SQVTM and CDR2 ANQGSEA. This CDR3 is CSVGQAGRTDTQYF. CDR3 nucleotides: TGCAGCGTTGGTCAAGCGGGGCGGACAGATACGCAGTATTTT.

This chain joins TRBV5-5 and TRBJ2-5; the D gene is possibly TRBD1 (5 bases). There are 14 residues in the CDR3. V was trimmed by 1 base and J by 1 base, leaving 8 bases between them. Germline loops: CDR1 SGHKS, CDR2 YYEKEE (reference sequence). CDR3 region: CASSLLTGQETQYF. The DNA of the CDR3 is TGTGCCAGCAGCTTGCTAACAGGCCAAGAGACCCAGTACTTC.

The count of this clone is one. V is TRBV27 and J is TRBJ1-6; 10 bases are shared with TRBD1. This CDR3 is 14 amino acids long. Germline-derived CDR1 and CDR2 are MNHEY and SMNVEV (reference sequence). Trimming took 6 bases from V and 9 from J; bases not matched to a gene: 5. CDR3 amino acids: CASRRQGAGSPLHF. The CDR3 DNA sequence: TGTGCCAGCAGACGACAGGGGGCCGGTTCACCCCTCCACTTT.